This entry lists 22 T cell receptor beta chains sequenced from one sample in a study of OX40 agonist ivuxolimab in advanced cancers. Assay used: immunoSEQ multiplex PCR; TCRdb lists only in-frame clones, some missing. The table includes some 100,000 clones, around 84% detected once. The input for sequencing was CD4+ or CD8+ T cells sorted from blood, taken in a trial of the OX40 agonist ivuxolimab. Receptor source: an adult with an advanced solid tumor such as melanoma, head and neck, liver or kidney cancer.

The chain employs TRBV29-1 and TRBJ1-4, with 7 bases matching TRBD1. CDR1 is SQVTM, CDR2 ANQGSEA, per germline. The CDR3 sequence is 13 residues long. V gave up 4 bases and J gave up 8 bases; unmatched junction bases: 7. The CDR3 nucleotides are TGCAGCGTTGTCCGACAGGGTGAAGAAAAACTGTTTTTT. This gives the protein CSVVRQGEEKLFF.

This chain uses TRBV6-6 with TRBJ1-4; 9 positions match TRBD1. The CDR3 spans 16 residues. Unmatched junction bases numbered 12, after V lost 8 bases and J lost 5 bases. Germline V gives CDR1 MNHNY, CDR2 SVGAGI (reference sequence). CDR3 DNA sequence: TGTGCCAGCGAACACCGGGACAGGGCCTCAAATGAAAAACTGTTTTTT. Its translation is CASEHRDRASNEKLFF.

This chain uses TRBV2 with TRBJ2-1; possibly TRBD1 for D (6 bases). V lost 1 base and J lost 1, with 8 bases in between. Germline CDR1 and CDR2: SNHLY and FYNNEI. The CDR3 is 15 residues long. CDR3 DNA: TGTGCCAGCAGTGAAGTGGGGGCATCCTACAATGAGCAGTTCTTC. Amino acid sequence: CASSEVGASYNEQFF.

V gene TRBV28 combines with J gene TRBJ2-7, with TRBD2 matching 9 bases. V dropped 2 bases and J dropped 7; count of bases not matched to a gene: 6. This CDR3 has 14 residues. Per germline, CDR1 MDHEN and CDR2 SYDVKM. The DNA for the CDR3 is TGTGCCAGCAGTTTAGCTAGCGGGGTTGGAGAGCAGTACTTC. Its translation: CASSLASGVGEQYF.

The chain joins TRBV7-9 to TRBJ2-3; D remains unclear. The CDR3 is made up of 13 amino acids. Germline V gene sequence: CDR1 SEHNR, CDR2 FQNEAQ (reference sequence). V lost 4 bases and J lost 2, with 7 bases in between. The CDR3 loop is CASSSLATDTQYF. CDR3 DNA: TGTGCCAGCAGCTCCTTGGCCACAGATACGCAGTATTTT.

This chain links TRBV28 with TRBJ2-3; no definite D call. Germline values: CDR1 MDHEN, CDR2 SYDVKM. Deletions cut 3 bases from V and 10 bases from J, with 11 bases between. This CDR3 is 12 amino acids long. The CDR3 DNA is TGTGCCAGCAGTTTCTTTGGTTTTGCGCAGTATTTT. Residues: CASSFFGFAQYF.

This sequence joins TRBV11-3 and TRBJ1-5; 7 bases fit TRBD1. The CDR3 has 16 amino acids. Germline V CDR1 and CDR2: SGHNT, YENEEA. V lost 5 bases and J lost 8; bases outside the gene matches: 15. The chain's CDR3 is CASSASLTGQEEPQHF. CDR3 bases: TGTGCCAGCAGCGCCAGCCTGACAGGGCAAGAAGAGCCCCAGCATTTT.

This chain links TRBV4-3 with TRBJ2-7; D is perhaps TRBD1 (6 bases). The CDR3 totals 15 residues. Per the germline V gene, CDR1 is LGHNA and CDR2 is YSLEER. The V end was cut by 4 bases, the J end by 2 bases, with 15 bases between. The CDR3 here is CASSRYGDTTYEQYF. DNA for the CDR3: TGCGCCAGCAGCCGCTACGGGGACACGACCTACGAGCAGTACTTC.

This sequence joins TRBV6-6 and TRBJ1-6; TRBD1 matches 8 bases. J lost 7 bases, V lost 4 bases, and 3 bases had no gene match. Per the germline V gene, CDR1 is MNHNY and CDR2 is SVGAGI (reference sequence). CDR3 size: 14 residues. The CDR3 bases are TGTGCCAGCAGTTCGACAGGGGACAATTCACCCCTCCACTTT. Protein product: CASSSTGDNSPLHF.

The chain employs TRBV18 and TRBJ1-6; a possible D gene is TRBD1 (5 bases). Germline CDR1 and CDR2: KGHSH and LQKENI. The CDR3 is 14 amino acids. V lost 2 bases, J lost 10 bases, and 12 bases lay in between. The CDR3 nucleotides read TGTGCCAGCTCACCATTGGGGGTGCAATCACCCCTCCACTTT. This translates into CASSPLGVQSPLHF. Combining the CDR3 with reference TRBV18 and TRBJ1-6 gives the whole variable domain NAGVMQNPRHLVRRRGQEARLRCSPMKGHSHVYWYRQLPEEGLKFMVYLQKENIIDESGMPKERFSAEFPKEGPSILRIQQVVRGDSAAYFCASSPLGVQSPLHFGNGTRLTVT.

The gene calls are TRBV5-6 and TRBJ2-7, with D perhaps matching TRBD2 (6 bases). The CDR3 sequence is 13 residues long. Germline V gives CDR1 SGHDT, CDR2 YYEEEE. Trimming removed 0 bases from V and 3 bases from J, with 7 bases in between. This CDR3 reads CASSLGLVYEQYV. The CDR3 nucleotides read TGTGCCAGCAGCTTGGGACTAGTCTACGAGCAGTACGTC.

The chain employs TRBV7-9 and TRBJ1-1; D unresolved. Germline CDR1 reads SEHNR; CDR2 reads FQNEAQ (reference sequence). Trimming took off 3 bases at V and 0 bases at J, with 14 bases between the two ends. This CDR3 has 16 amino acids. The CDR3 region is CASSFLYGRMNTEAFF. CDR3 sequence (DNA): TGTGCCAGCAGCTTCCTCTATGGGAGAATGAACACTGAAGCTTTCTTT.

The gene calls are TRBV7-9 and TRBJ1-6; D gene uncertain. Trimming cost V 5 bases and J 6 bases, with 11 bases left between them. The CDR3 loop spans 14 amino acids. CDR1 is SEHNR, CDR2 FQNEAQ, per germline (reference sequence). The CDR3 reads CASSPGVSNSPLHF. DNA for the CDR3: TGTGCCAGCAGCCCGGGAGTCTCTAATTCACCCCTCCACTTT.

The chain recombines TRBV7-6 with TRBJ2-2; maybe TRBD1 (5 bases). The V gene lost 5 bases and the J gene lost 0 bases, with 13 bases spanning the gap. Germline V gene lookup returns CDR1 SGHVS and CDR2 FNYEAQ. This CDR3 has 16 amino acids. In nucleotides, the CDR3 is TGTGCCAGCAGCCAACCTCGACAGACGAACACCGGGGAGCTGTTTTTT. It translates to CASSQPRQTNTGELFF.

The J gene is TRBJ1-3, the V gene TRBV2, with D perhaps matching TRBD1 (6 bases). CDR3 length: 13 amino acids. V lost 6 bases, J lost 3 bases, and 9 bases lay in between. Per germline, CDR1 SNHLY and CDR2 FYNNEI. CDR3 DNA: TGTGCCAGCAGGAGGGACATTGGAAACACCATATATTTT. This translates into CASRRDIGNTIYF.

This clone was picked up a small number of times. The chain couples TRBV27 to TRBJ1-2; D is unresolved. V was clipped by 6 bases and J by 4 bases, with 9 bases between them. The CDR3 runs to 12 residues. CDR1 and CDR2 from the germline V gene are MNHEY and SMNVEV (reference sequence). Here the CDR3 reads CASRGDGYGYTF. CDR3 sequence (DNA): TGTGCCAGCAGGGGAGACGGCTATGGCTACACCTTC.

The chain employs TRBV30 and TRBJ2-7; D assignment may be TRBD1 or TRBD2 (6 bases each). The V end lost 5 bases, the J end lost 0 bases, and 20 bases lay between the germline ends. The CDR3 totals 16 residues. The V gene's germline CDR1 is GTSNPN and CDR2 SVGIG (reference sequence). CDR3 sequence (DNA): TGTGCCTGGGAGCCCTACGGGGGCCTTAGCTCCTACGAGCAGTACTTC. This codes for CAWEPYGGLSSYEQYF.

The chain couples TRBV5-8 to TRBJ2-3; TRBD1 agrees at 9 bases. This CDR3 is built from 15 residues. CDR1 SGHTS and CDR2 YDEGEE come from the germline V gene. V lost 4 bases, J lost 4 bases, and 7 bases stayed unmatched. The CDR3 spells CASSKRTGAPDTQYF. As DNA, the CDR3 is TGTGCCAGCAGCAAACGGACAGGGGCGCCAGATACGCAGTATTTT.

The V gene is TRBV15, the J gene TRBJ2-5; possibly TRBD1 for D (6 bases). In germline, CDR1 is LNHNV, CDR2 YYDKDF (reference sequence). The CDR3 runs 12 residues. Trimming shortened V by 9 bases and J by 2 bases, and 10 bases separated the two germline ends. The CDR3 is CATSGQQETQYF. The CDR3 DNA reads as TGTGCCACTTCGGGACAACAAGAGACCCAGTACTTC. The full variable domain, its missing parts supplied by reference TRBV15 and TRBJ2-5, is DAMVIQNPRYQVTQFGKPVTLSCSQTLNHNVMYWYQQKSSQAPKLLFHYYDKDFNNEADTPDNFQSRRPNTSFCFLDIRSPGLGDTAMYLCATSGQQETQYFGPGTRLLVL.

The sample holds one count of this clone. The gene calls are TRBV7-2 and TRBJ2-5, with 7 bases aligning to TRBD1. The ends lost 6 bases at V and 5 bases at J; junction bases unmatched: 9. Germline CDR1 is SGHTA and CDR2 is FQGNSA. The CDR3 is 14 amino acids. The CDR3, as DNA: TGTGCCAGCAGTTTCGACAGGGTTTCGGAGACCCAGTACTTC. Its protein is CASSFDRVSETQYF.

This chain connects TRBV10-1 to TRBJ2-2, with D hard to call. The germline V gene encodes CDR1 WNHNN and CDR2 SYGVQD (reference sequence). The V gene lost 6 bases and the J gene lost 6 bases, with 14 bases spanning the gap. The length of the CDR3 is 14 residues. CDR3 DNA: TGCGCCAGCAGCGGCGAGGTTTCCTCCGGGGAGCTGTTTTTT. This encodes CASSGEVSSGELFF.

This rearrangement joins TRBV18 to TRBJ2-4; perhaps TRBD1 as D (5 bases). The CDR3 loop spans 14 amino acids. Trimming cost V 6 bases and J 1 base, with 10 bases left between them. Looked up from germline, CDR1 is KGHSH and CDR2 is LQKENI. The CDR3 bases are TGTGCCAGCTCCCCAGGGTTGGCCAAAAACATTCAGTACTTC. Protein: CASSPGLAKNIQYF. The full variable domain, with the rest looked up from reference TRBV18 and TRBJ2-4, is NAGVMQNPRHLVRRRGQEARLRCSPMKGHSHVYWYRQLPEEGLKFMVYLQKENIIDESGMPKERFSAEFPKEGPSILRIQQVVRGDSAAYFCASSPGLAKNIQYFGAGTRLSVL.